A selection of T cell receptor beta chains follows, all from one sample in a study of T cell repertoires in cytomegalovirus infection. For these receptors, no antigen is known. TCRdb redid the calling of the reads with MiXCR, one entry per CDR3 protein. Of 900,000 to 950,000 distinct CDR3 sequences in the sample, around 30% are singletons; the top ten hold more than 12%. This specimen consisted of cultured CD8+ T cells from PBMCs, obtained from culture after CMV antigen stimulation. The receptors were gathered from a human donor in good health (CMV status not recorded). Some clones in this sample may be carry-over from other donors' samples. Both conserved end residues are part of each CDR3. The D gene is left open where the match is weak. Clone size is not always given. Where it is, it says once, few, many or a class for expanded clones.

V	size	D	J	DNA	CDR3
TRBV4-3	-	-	TRBJ1-2	TGCGCCAGCAGCCAAGGTCGGAGGGTGGACATCTATGGCTACACCTTC	CASSQGRRVDIYGYTF
TRBV12-3/TRBV12-4	many	-	TRBJ2-5	TGTGCCAGCAGTCCCCGGGCCGAGACCCAGTACTTC	CASSPRAETQYF
TRBV19	-	-	TRBJ2-1	TGTGCCAGTAGTATAGTCGGGGGCCCGAGCAATGAGCAGTTCTTC	CASSIVGGPSNEQFF
TRBV12-3/TRBV12-4	-	-	TRBJ1-4	TGTGCCAGCAGACGCCTTAACAGGGATAATGAAAAACTGTTTTTT	CASRRLNRDNEKLFF
TRBV6-1	many	TRBD1	TRBJ1-5	TGTGCCAGCAGAAACAGGGGGGGCAATCAGCCCCAGCATTTT	CASRNRGGNQPQHF
TRBV28	few	TRBD2	TRBJ2-5	TGTGCCAGCAGTTTACGGGGGGGACTTCAAGAGACCCAGTACTTC	CASSLRGGLQETQYF
TRBV7-9	-	-	TRBJ2-2	TGTGCCAGCAGCACCAAGACAGGGAACACCGGGGAGCTGTTTTTT	CASSTKTGNTGELFF
TRBV25-1	-	TRBD1	TRBJ2-7	TGTGCCAGCAGTGGCACCGGGACAGGGGGCGCGTGGGACGAGCAGTACTTC	CASSGTGTGGAWDEQYF
TRBV7-8	many	TRBD1	TRBJ2-3	TGTGCCAGCAGCTTAGCGGGACAGGTCTTCACAGATACGCAGTATTTT	CASSLAGQVFTDTQYF
TRBV19	-	-	TRBJ1-1	TGTGCCCTTGGCAGGGGCTCTGAAGCTTTCTTT	CALGRGSEAFF
TRBV7-9	once	-	TRBJ2-6	TGTGCCAGCTCAAGGGGACCTGGGGCCAACGTCCTGACTTTC	CASSRGPGANVLTF
TRBV29-1	-	-	TRBJ2-1	TGCAGCGTCCCTGAGGCAGGCAATGAGCAGTTCTTC	CSVPEAGNEQFF
TRBV14	few	-	TRBJ2-1	TGTGCCAGCAGTCCTCTCCGGCCCAGTAACAATGAGCAGTTCTTC	CASSPLRPSNNEQFF
TRBV5-6	-	-	TRBJ2-6	TGTGCCAGCACCCTCACTGACTCTGGGGCCAACGTCCTGACTTTC	CASTLTDSGANVLTF
TRBV15	-	-	TRBJ1-1	TGTGCCACCAGCAAAGAACTGCCGGGACGGATGAACACTGAAGCTTTCTTT	CATSKELPGRMNTEAFF
TRBV11-2	-	-	TRBJ1-3	TGTGCCAGCAGCTTCCGGACAGCTGTACCTGGAAACACCATATATTTT	CASSFRTAVPGNTIYF
TRBV12-3/TRBV12-4	once	-	TRBJ1-3	TGTGCCATCCCCAAGCCGAGGGAGGCCTCTGGAAACACCATATATTTT	CAIPKPREASGNTIYF
TRBV6-1	few	TRBD1	TRBJ1-6	TGTGCCAGCAGCCCGGACAGGGGGGGTTCACCCCTCCACTTT	CASSPDRGGSPLHF
TRBV27	few	-	TRBJ1-2	TGTGCCAGCAGTTATGGGGCAGGATATGGCTACACCTTC	CASSYGAGYGYTF
TRBV7-6	many	-	TRBJ2-3	TGTGCCAGCAGCTTAGCTTTAGGGACCCAAAGCGCCACAGATACGCAGTATTTT	CASSLALGTQSATDTQYF
TRBV7-9	-	-	TRBJ2-3	TGTGCCAGCAGCTCCACGGCATGGGGCCCGAGCACGGGCAACCTGAACACAGATACGCAGTATTTT	CASSSTAWGPSTGNLNTDTQYF
TRBV7-2	-	-	TRBJ2-7	TGTGCCAGCAGCGACGGGATTCCCTACGAGCAGTACTTC	CASSDGIPYEQYF
TRBV19	few	TRBD1	TRBJ2-1	TGTGCCAGTCAGGTAGGGACAGGTGATTACAATGAGCAGTTCTTC	CASQVGTGDYNEQFF
TRBV6-2/TRBV6-3	-	TRBD1	TRBJ1-2	TGTGCCAGCAGTTATGGAGGACAGGGGAGGCTATACGGCTACACCTTC	CASSYGGQGRLYGYTF
TRBV25-1	few	-	TRBJ2-3	TGTGCCAGCAGTGAATCGGACTACGGGTCCCTAAATATCACAGATACGCAGTATTTT	CASSESDYGSLNITDTQYF
TRBV27	-	-	TRBJ1-1	TGTGCCAGCACCCCATTCCCAGGGTCAGGATCTGAAGCTTTCTTT	CASTPFPGSGSEAFF
TRBV2	few	-	TRBJ2-1	TGTGCCAGCAGTGAACGGGTCCCCCCGCCTCGGAATGAGCAGTTCTTC	CASSERVPPPRNEQFF
TRBV12-3/TRBV12-4	-	-	TRBJ2-2	TGTGCCAGCAGTTTTCTCGGGACTCCCGGGGAGCTGTTTTTT	CASSFLGTPGELFF
TRBV6-2/TRBV6-3	few	TRBD2	TRBJ2-5	TGTGCCAGCAGTTACTCCGGGACTAGCGGTGGAGAGACCCAGTACTTC	CASSYSGTSGGETQYF
TRBV5-6	few	-	TRBJ2-3	TGTGCCAGCAGCCAGGAGGGGAGGCAGTATTTT	CASSQEGRQYF
TRBV7-9	-	-	TRBJ2-1	TGTGCCAGCATTGCGCGGGACAGCCATGAGCAGTTCTTC	CASIARDSHEQFF
TRBV9	few	TRBD1	TRBJ1-2	TGTGCCAGCAGCGTAGACGAGCAGGGGGCGCCCAACTATGGCTACACCTTC	CASSVDEQGAPNYGYTF
TRBV10-3	-	-	TRBJ1-2	TGTGCCATCGATGCGGGGGCGTTTGGCTACACCTTC	CAIDAGAFGYTF
TRBV19	-	-	TRBJ1-1	TGTGCCAGTAGTAAGGTAGGGACTGAAGCTTTCTTT	CASSKVGTEAFF
TRBV10-1	few	-	TRBJ2-7	TGCGCCAGCAGTGAGCCCGGACAGAGCGGGCAGTACTTC	CASSEPGQSGQYF
TRBV7-5	-	-	TRBJ1-1	TGTATCTCTGTTCCTGATGGGGGGATAGCTGAAGCTTTCTTT	CISVPDGGIAEAFF
TRBV10-3	-	-	TRBJ1-5	TGTGCCATCGGGGGGATTAGGAGCAATCAGCCCCAGCATTTT	CAIGGIRSNQPQHF
TRBV5-4	once	TRBD2	TRBJ2-5	TGTGCCAGCAGCCTCTGGACTAGCGGGGGCCGGGAGGAGACCCAGTACTTC	CASSLWTSGGREETQYF
TRBV28	many	-	TRBJ1-5	TGTGCCAGCAGTCCCTCGAGTGTGGGCAATCAGCCCCAGCATTTT	CASSPSSVGNQPQHF
TRBV7-2	many	-	TRBJ1-6	TGTGCCAGCAGCTCCGAGGGGGGGACTTCACCCCTCCACTTT	CASSSEGGTSPLHF